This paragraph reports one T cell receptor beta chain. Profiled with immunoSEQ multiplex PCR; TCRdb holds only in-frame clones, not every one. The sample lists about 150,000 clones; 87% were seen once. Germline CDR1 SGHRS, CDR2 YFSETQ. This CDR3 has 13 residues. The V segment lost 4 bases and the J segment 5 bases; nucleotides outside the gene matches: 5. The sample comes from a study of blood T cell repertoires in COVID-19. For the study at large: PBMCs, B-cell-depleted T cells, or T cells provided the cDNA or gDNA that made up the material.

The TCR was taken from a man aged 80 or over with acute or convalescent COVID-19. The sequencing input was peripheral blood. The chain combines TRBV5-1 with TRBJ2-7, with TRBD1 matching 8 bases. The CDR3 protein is CASSAGGIDEQYF. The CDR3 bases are TGCGCCAGCAGCGCAGGGGGCATAGACGAGCAGTACTTC.